What follows are 10 T cell receptor beta chains derived from one specimen sequenced in a study of early T cells in non-severe SARS-CoV-2 infection. TCRdb re-derived calls from the 5' RACE reads in MiXCR, one entry per CDR3 protein. Of some 77,000 distinct CDR3 sequences in the sample, over 9% were seen once. The sequencing input was whole blood. These receptors were taken from an adult who was a healthcare worker with PCR-confirmed SARS-CoV-2 infection or an uninfected control (not recorded which).

This clonotype has a count of ten or more. The rearrangement joins TRBV7-9 to TRBJ1-5; D perhaps matches TRBD1 (5 bases). CDR1 is SEHNR, CDR2 FQNEAQ, per germline (reference sequence). V dropped 5 bases and J dropped 3 bases, with 11 bases sitting between them. The CDR3 runs 14 residues. The CDR3 is CASSPDSYNQPQHF. CDR3 sequence (DNA): TGTGCCAGCAGCCCCGACAGCTACAATCAGCCCCAGCATTTT.

This rearrangement joins TRBV5-1 to TRBJ2-5, with unresolved D. The CDR3 sequence is 13 residues long. Germline CDR1 reads SGHRS; CDR2 reads YFSETQ. V was shortened by 1 base and J by 5 bases, with 9 bases between the two germline ends. The CDR3 loop reads CASSLSSSETQYF. The CDR3 DNA reads as TGCGCCAGCAGCTTGTCCAGCAGTGAGACCCAGTACTTC.

The table lists this clonotype with a few counts. The rearrangement joins TRBV28 to TRBJ2-7, with a weak D call TRBD1 (6 bases). This CDR3 has 15 residues. Germline lookup yields CDR1 MDHEN and CDR2 SYDVKM. Trimming took off 1 base at V and 6 bases at J, with 16 bases between the two ends. Here the CDR3 reads CASSLSSRGEFEQYF. The CDR3 bases are TGTGCCAGCAGTTTATCGTCCAGGGGTGAGTTCGAGCAGTACTTC.

This clonotype showed up many times. This rearrangement joins TRBV14 to TRBJ2-7; D gene uncertain. Per the germline V gene, CDR1 is SGHDN and CDR2 is FVKESK. This CDR3 has 11 amino acids. V shed 4 bases and J shed 2 bases, with 3 bases lying between them. CDR3 in amino acids: CASSRTYEQYF. CDR3 in DNA: TGTGCCAGCAGCCGAACCTACGAGCAGTACTTC. The whole variable domain, filled in from reference TRBV14 and TRBJ2-7, reads EAGVTQFPSHSVIEKGQTVTLRCDPISGHDNLYWYRRVMGKEIKFLLHFVKESKQDESGMPNNRFLAERTGGTYSTLKVQPAELEDSGVYFCASSRTYEQYFGPGTRLTVT.

The CDR3 nucleotides read TGTGCCAGCAGTTTCGGATCTCCCGGGGAGCTGTTTTTT. Its translation is CASSFGSPGELFF. The J gene is TRBJ2-2, the V gene TRBV12-3 or TRBV12-4; D is ambiguous. V gave up 3 bases and J gave up 6 bases, with 8 bases separating them. CDR3 length: 13 residues.

The sample holds a few counts of this clonotype. The chain employs TRBV28 and TRBJ1-3; 7 bases line up with TRBD1. Per germline, CDR1 MDHEN and CDR2 SYDVKM. J gave up 7 bases and V 5 bases, and 5 bases lay outside the gene matches. CDR3 length equals 13 residues. The CDR3: CASSGQAWNTIYF. CDR3 DNA sequence: TGTGCCAGCAGTGGACAGGCTTGGAACACCATATATTTT. The full variable domain, completed using reference TRBV28 and TRBJ1-3, is DVKVTQSSRYLVKRTGEKVFLECVQDMDHENMFWYRQDPGLGLRLIYFSYDVKMKEKGDIPEGYSVSREKKERFSLILESASTNQTSMYLCASSGQAWNTIYFGEGSWLTVV.

The table lists this clonotype with many counts. The chain has TRBV2 and TRBJ2-1; 8 positions agree with TRBD2. J gave up 6 bases and V 0 bases, and 4 bases lay outside the gene matches. Per germline, CDR1 SNHLY and CDR2 FYNNEI. This CDR3 comprises 15 residues. The CDR3 loop is CASSEAPGGGNEQFF. The CDR3 region has the DNA TGTGCCAGCAGTGAAGCTCCCGGGGGGGGCAATGAGCAGTTCTTC.

Ten or more counts support this clonotype. This chain joins TRBV28 and TRBJ2-1, with 14 bases fitting TRBD2. The length of the CDR3 is 17 residues. CDR1 is MDHEN, CDR2 SYDVKM, per germline. J was trimmed by 6 bases and V by 4 bases; bases with no gene match: 8. The CDR3 nucleotides are TGTGCCAGCAGTTCTCCCACGGGACTAGCGGGAGCCAATGAGCAGTTCTTC. Translated, it gives CASSSPTGLAGANEQFF. Filled out from reference TRBV28 and TRBJ2-1, the complete variable domain reads DVKVTQSSRYLVKRTGEKVFLECVQDMDHENMFWYRQDPGLGLRLIYFSYDVKMKEKGDIPEGYSVSREKKERFSLILESASTNQTSMYLCASSSPTGLAGANEQFFGPGTRLTVL.

This clonotype was detected a few times. The rearrangement joins TRBV20-1 to TRBJ1-6, with D possibly being TRBD1 (5 bases). The germline V and J ends were trimmed by 5 bases and 6 bases, with 14 bases remaining between them. Germline CDR1 DFQATT, CDR2 SNEGSKA (reference sequence). The CDR3 is made up of 14 amino acids. DNA for the CDR3: TGCAGTGCTTCTTTTCAGGGCTTTAATTCACCCCTCCACTTT. Residues: CSASFQGFNSPLHF.

In this sample, this clonotype turned up a few times. The CDR3 protein is CASSLVQETQYF. CDR3 bases: TGTGCCAGCAGCTTGGTGCAAGAGACCCAGTACTTC. The chain employs TRBV7-9 and TRBJ2-5; D ambiguous. This CDR3 spans 12 amino acids. The V and J ends lost 3 bases and 2 bases respectively, with 4 bases between them. Germline loops: CDR1 SEHNR, CDR2 FQNEAQ (reference sequence).